The clone carrying this TCR beta chain was seen more than once but under ten times. Antigen unknown. CDR1 is GTSNPN, CDR2 SVGIG, per germline (reference sequence). Trimming stripped 2 bases from V and 4 bases from J, with 11 bases between. This CDR3 has 13 residues. The data are from a study of shared clonotypes between healthy human individuals. Study findings and constraints: When naive CD4 clonotypes were compared across a handful of donors, about 4.9% were shared. Non-shared clonotypes had lower generation probabilities than those shared by all four donors.

Sequenced by immunoSEQ multiplex PCR; TCRdb stores in-frame clones only, minus some. The sample records 2 million to 3 million clones, roughly 93% being singletons. The clonotype was recovered from a man younger than 35 in good health. Some clones in this sample may be carry-over from other donors' samples. This chain links TRBV30 with TRBJ1-1; a possible D gene is TRBD1 (5 bases). The sample taken for sequencing was naive CD4+ T cells from PBMCs. Subset given: CD45RA+ positively selected. CDR3: CAWSPGRGTEAFF. The DNA of the CDR3 is TGTGCCTGGAGTCCGGGGCGGGGCACTGAAGCTTTCTTT.